This TCR beta chain was documented in a study of blood T cell repertoires in COVID-19. Sequencing was performed with immunoSEQ multiplex PCR; in TCRdb, only in-frame clones are kept and a portion is missing. The sample holds more than 300,000 clones, around nine tenths seen once. The receptor was isolated from a woman in her 30s with COVID-19, enrolled during active disease. The sample taken for sequencing was peripheral blood.

CDR3: CASSQSGTGALGSGANVLTF. The DNA for the CDR3 is TGTGCCAGCAGTCAATCAGGGACAGGCGCCCTTGGGTCTGGGGCCAACGTCCTGACTTTC. V gene TRBV27 combines with J gene TRBJ2-6, with 8 bases lining up with TRBD1. The germline gives CDR1 MNHEY, CDR2 SMNVEV (reference sequence). The CDR3 is 20 amino acids. The trim removed 5 bases at V and 1 base at J, leaving 16 bases unmatched.